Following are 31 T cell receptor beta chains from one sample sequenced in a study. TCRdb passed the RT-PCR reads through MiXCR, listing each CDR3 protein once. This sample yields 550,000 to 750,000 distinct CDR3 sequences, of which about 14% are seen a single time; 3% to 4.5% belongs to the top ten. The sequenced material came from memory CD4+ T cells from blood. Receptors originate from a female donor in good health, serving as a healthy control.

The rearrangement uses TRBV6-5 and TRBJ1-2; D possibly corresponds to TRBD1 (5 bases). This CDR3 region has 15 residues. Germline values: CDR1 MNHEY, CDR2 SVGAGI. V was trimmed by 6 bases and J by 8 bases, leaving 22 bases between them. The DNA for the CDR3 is TGTGCCAGCAGCCGTGGGGGTCGTATTTCCTTGGGCTACACCTTC. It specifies CASSRGGRISLGYTF.

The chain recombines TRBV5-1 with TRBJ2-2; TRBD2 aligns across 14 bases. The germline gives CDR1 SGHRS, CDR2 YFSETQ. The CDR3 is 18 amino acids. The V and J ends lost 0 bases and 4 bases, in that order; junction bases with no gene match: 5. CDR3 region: CASSLGLAGGQITGELFF. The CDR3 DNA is TGCGCCAGCAGCTTGGGACTAGCGGGGGGGCAGATCACCGGGGAGCTGTTTTTT.

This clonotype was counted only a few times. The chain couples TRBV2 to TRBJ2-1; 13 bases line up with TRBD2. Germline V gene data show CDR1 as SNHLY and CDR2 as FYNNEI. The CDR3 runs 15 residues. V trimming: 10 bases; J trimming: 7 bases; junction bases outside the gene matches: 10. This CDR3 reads CAIGPGLAGINEQFF. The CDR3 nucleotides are TGTGCCATTGGGCCGGGACTAGCGGGGATTAATGAGCAGTTCTTC.

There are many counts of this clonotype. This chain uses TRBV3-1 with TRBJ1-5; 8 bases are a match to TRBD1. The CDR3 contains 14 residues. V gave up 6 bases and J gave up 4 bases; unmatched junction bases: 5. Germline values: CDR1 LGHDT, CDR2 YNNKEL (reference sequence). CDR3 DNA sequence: TGTGCCAGCAGTCACACAGGGGGGAATCAGCCCCAGCATTTT. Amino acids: CASSHTGGNQPQHF.

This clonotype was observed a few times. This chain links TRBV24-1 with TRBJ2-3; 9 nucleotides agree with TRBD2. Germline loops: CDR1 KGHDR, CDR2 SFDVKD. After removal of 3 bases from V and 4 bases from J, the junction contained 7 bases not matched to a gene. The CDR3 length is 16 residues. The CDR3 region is CATSDGVAGEADTQYF. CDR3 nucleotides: TGTGCCACCAGTGATGGTGTAGCGGGAGAGGCAGATACGCAGTATTTT.

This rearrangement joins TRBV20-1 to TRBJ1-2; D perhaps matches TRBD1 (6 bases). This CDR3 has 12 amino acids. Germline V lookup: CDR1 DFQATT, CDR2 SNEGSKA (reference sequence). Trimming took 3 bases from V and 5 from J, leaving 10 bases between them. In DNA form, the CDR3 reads TGCAGTGCTAGTTACAGGGAGTATGGCTACACCTTC. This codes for CSASYREYGYTF.

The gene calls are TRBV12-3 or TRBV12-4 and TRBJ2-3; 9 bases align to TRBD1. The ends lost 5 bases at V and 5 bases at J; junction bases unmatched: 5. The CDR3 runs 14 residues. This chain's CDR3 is CASSRRQGVDTQYF. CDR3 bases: TGTGCCAGCAGTCGGAGACAGGGGGTAGATACGCAGTATTTT.

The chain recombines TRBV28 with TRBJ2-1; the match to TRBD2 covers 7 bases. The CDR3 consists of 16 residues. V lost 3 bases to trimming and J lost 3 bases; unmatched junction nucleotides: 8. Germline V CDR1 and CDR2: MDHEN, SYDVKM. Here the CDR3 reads CASSLELAEVYNEQFF. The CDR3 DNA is TGTGCCAGCAGTTTGGAGCTAGCGGAAGTCTACAATGAGCAGTTCTTC. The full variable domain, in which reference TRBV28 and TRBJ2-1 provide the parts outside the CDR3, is DVKVTQSSRYLVKRTGEKVFLECVQDMDHENMFWYRQDPGLGLRLIYFSYDVKMKEKGDIPEGYSVSREKKERFSLILESASTNQTSMYLCASSLELAEVYNEQFFGPGTRLTVL.

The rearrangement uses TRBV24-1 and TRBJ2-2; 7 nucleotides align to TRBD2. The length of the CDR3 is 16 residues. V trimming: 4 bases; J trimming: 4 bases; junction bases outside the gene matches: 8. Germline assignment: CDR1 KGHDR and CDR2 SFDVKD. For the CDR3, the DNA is TGTGCCACCAGTGACCGCTCCGGGACTACCACCGGGGAGCTGTTTTTT. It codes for CATSDRSGTTTGELFF.

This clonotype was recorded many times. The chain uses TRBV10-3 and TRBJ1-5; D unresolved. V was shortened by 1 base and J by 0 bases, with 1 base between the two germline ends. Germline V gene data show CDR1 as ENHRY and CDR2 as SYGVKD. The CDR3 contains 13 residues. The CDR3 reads CAISEYSNQPQHF. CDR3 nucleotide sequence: TGTGCCATCAGTGAGTATAGCAATCAGCCCCAGCATTTT.

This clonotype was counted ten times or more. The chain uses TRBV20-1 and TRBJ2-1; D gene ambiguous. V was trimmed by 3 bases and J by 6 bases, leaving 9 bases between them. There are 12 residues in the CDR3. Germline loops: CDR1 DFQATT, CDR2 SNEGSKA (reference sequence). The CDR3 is CSARSRANEQFF. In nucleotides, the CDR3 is TGCAGTGCTAGGTCAAGGGCCAATGAGCAGTTCTTC.

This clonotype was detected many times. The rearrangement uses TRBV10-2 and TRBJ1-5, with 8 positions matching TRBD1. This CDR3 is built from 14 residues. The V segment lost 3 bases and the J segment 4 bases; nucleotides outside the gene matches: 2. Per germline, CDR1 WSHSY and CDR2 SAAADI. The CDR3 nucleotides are TGCGCCAGCAGTGAACAGGGGGGTAATCAGCCCCAGCATTTT. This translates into CASSEQGGNQPQHF.

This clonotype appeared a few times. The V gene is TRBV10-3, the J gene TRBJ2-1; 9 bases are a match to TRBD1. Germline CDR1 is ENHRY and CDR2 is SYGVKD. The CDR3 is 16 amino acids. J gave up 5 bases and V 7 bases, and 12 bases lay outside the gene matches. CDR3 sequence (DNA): TGTGCCATCAAAAAGGGGGCGGGACAGGGAAACAATGAGCAGTTCTTC. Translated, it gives CAIKKGAGQGNNEQFF.

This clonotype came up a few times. CDR3 DNA sequence: TGTGCCAGCAGTTTCGACCTAGCGGGAGGAAGGAATGAGCAGTTCTTC. Amino acids: CASSFDLAGGRNEQFF. V usage is TRBV12-3 or TRBV12-4 and J usage is TRBJ2-1, with TRBD2 identical over 11 bases. V shed 3 bases, J shed 7 bases, and the junction held 8 bases outside the gene matches. This CDR3 has 16 amino acids.

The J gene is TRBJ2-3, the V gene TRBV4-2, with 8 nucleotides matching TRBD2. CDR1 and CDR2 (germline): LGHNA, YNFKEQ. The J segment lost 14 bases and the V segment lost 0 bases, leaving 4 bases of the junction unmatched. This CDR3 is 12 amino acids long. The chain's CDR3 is CASSQDGTRPYF. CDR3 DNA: TGTGCCAGCAGCCAAGACGGGACTAGGCCGTATTTT.

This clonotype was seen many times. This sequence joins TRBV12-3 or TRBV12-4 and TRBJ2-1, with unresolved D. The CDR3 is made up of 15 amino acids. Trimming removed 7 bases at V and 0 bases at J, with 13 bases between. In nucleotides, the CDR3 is TGTGCCAGCAACCACAGAAGACGCTCCTACAATGAGCAGTTCTTC. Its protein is CASNHRRRSYNEQFF.

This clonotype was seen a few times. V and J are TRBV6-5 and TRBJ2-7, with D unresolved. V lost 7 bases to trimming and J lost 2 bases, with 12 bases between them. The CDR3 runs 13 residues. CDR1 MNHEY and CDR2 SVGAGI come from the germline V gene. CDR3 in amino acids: CASMPYYPYEQYF. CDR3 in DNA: TGTGCCAGCATGCCTTACTACCCCTACGAGCAGTACTTC.

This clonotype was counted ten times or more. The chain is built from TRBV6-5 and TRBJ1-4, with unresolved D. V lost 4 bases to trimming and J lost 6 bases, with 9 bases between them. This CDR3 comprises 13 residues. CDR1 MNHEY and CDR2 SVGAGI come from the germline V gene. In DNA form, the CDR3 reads TGTGCCAGCAGTTTCCAGAGCCATGAAAAACTGTTTTTT. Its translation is CASSFQSHEKLFF.

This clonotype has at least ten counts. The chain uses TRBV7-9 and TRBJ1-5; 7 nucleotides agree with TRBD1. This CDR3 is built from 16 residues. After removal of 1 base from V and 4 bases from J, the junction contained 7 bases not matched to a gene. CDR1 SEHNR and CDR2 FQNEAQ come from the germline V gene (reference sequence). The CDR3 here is CASSLVGGTVNQPQHF. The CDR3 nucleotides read TGTGCCAGCAGCTTAGTCGGAGGGACAGTGAATCAGCCCCAGCATTTT.

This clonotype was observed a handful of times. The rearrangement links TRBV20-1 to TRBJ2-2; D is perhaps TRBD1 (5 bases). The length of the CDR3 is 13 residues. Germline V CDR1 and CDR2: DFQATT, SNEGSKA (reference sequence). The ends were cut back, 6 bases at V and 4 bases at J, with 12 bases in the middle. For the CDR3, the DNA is TGCAGTGCCAGGGATTACTCCACCGGGGAGCTGTTTTTT. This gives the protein CSARDYSTGELFF.

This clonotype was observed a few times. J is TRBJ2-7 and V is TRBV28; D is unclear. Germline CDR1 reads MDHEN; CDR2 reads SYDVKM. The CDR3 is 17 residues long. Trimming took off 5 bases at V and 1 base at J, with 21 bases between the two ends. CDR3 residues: CASSPLTLPGSSYEQYF. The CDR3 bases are TGTGCCAGCAGTCCCTTGACTCTACCCGGAAGTTCCTACGAGCAGTACTTC.

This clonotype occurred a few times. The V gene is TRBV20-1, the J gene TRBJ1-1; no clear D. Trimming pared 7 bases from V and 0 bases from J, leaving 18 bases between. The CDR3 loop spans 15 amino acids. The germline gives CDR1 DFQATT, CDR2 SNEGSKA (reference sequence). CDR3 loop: CSGQGARALNTEAFF. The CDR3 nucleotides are TGCAGTGGGCAAGGTGCCAGAGCCTTGAACACTGAAGCTTTCTTT.

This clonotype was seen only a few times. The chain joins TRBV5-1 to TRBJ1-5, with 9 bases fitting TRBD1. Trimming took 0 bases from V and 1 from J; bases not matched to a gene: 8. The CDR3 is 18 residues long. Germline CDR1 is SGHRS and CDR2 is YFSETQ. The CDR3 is CASSLDPSGQGSNQPQHF. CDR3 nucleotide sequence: TGCGCCAGCAGCTTGGATCCTTCGGGACAGGGCAGCAATCAGCCCCAGCATTTT.

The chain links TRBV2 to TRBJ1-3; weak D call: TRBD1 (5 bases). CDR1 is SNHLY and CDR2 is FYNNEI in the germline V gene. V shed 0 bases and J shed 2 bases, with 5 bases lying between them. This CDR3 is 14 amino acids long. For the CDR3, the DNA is TGTGCCAGCAGTGAAGCAGGGGCTGGAAACACCATATATTTT. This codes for CASSEAGAGNTIYF.

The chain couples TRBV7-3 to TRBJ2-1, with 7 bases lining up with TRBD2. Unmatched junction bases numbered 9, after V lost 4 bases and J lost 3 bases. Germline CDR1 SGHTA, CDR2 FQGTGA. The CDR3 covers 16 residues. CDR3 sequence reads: CASSSDGGVLYNEQFF. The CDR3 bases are TGTGCCAGCAGCTCGGATGGGGGGGTGCTCTACAATGAGCAGTTCTTC.

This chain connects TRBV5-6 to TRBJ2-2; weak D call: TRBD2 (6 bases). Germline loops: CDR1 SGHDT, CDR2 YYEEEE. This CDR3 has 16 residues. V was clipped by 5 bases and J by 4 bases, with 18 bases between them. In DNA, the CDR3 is TGTGCCAGCAGTACTCGGGGACTCCTGGGCACCGGGGAGCTGTTTTTT. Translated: CASSTRGLLGTGELFF.

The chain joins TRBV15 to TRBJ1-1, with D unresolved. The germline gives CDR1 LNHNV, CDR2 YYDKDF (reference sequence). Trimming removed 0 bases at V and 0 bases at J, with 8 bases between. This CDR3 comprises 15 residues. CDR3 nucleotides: TGTGCCACCAGCAGAGAGCATACAGTGAACACTGAAGCTTTCTTT. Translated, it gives CATSREHTVNTEAFF. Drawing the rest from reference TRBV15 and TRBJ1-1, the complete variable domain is DAMVIQNPRYQVTQFGKPVTLSCSQTLNHNVMYWYQQKSSQAPKLLFHYYDKDFNNEADTPDNFQSRRPNTSFCFLDIRSPGLGDTAMYLCATSREHTVNTEAFFGQGTRLTVV.

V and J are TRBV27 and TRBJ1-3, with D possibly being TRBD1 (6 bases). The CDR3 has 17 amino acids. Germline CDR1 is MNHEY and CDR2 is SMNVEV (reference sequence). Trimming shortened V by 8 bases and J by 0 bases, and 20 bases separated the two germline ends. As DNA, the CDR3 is TGTGCCAGCCGCCCAACTCGGACAGACAACTCTGGAAACACCATATATTTT. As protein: CASRPTRTDNSGNTIYF.

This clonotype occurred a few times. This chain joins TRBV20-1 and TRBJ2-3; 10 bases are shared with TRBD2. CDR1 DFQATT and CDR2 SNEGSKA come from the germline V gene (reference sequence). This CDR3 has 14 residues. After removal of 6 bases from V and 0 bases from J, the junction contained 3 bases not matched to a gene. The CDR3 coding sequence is TGCAGTGCACTTAGCGGGAGGAGCACAGATACGCAGTATTTT. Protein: CSALSGRSTDTQYF.

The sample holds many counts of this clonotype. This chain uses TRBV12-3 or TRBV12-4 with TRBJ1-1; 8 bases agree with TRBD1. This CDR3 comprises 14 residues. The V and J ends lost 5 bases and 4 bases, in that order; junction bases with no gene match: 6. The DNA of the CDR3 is TGTGCCAGCAGTCCCACAGGGGGGAGCACTGAAGCTTTCTTT. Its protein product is CASSPTGGSTEAFF.

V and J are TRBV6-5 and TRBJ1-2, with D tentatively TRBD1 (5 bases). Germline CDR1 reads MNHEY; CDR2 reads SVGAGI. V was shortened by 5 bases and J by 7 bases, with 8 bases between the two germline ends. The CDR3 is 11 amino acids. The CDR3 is CASSPGIGYTF. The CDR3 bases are TGTGCCAGCAGTCCAGGGATTGGCTACACCTTC.